This TCR beta chain was profiled in a study of blood T cell repertoires in COVID-19. Overall study context: The samples span acute and convalescent COVID-19 from the United States, Italy and Spain. Sources were T cells, B-cell-depleted T cells, or PBMCs; the material itself was cDNA or gDNA.

Study processing details: Estimated nucleated cell counts came from reference gene primer amplification. Using immunoSEQ multiplex PCR, the repertoire was profiled, and TCRdb retains in-frame clones only, with some absent. The V and J calls and clone size were taken over from that table, and D and trimming were inferred from the DNA. The table has around 94,000 clones, approximately 86% seen once. V was pared by 2 bases and J by 3 bases, with 6 bases of the junction left unmatched. CDR3 length: 14 residues. The germline V gene encodes CDR1 GTSNPN and CDR2 SVGIG (reference sequence). The source of this sequence is a middle-aged man with acute or convalescent COVID-19. This chain uses TRBV30 with TRBJ2-7; 8 bases align to TRBD2. Sequencing input: peripheral blood. CDR3 region: CAWSSLAGFYEQYF. The CDR3 DNA sequence: TGTGCCTGGAGTAGTCTAGCGGGTTTCTACGAGCAGTACTTC.